The clone carrying this T cell receptor beta chain was detected many times. The sample originates from a study of immune heterogeneity within non-small cell lung tumors. TCR beta CDR3 was amplified by multiplex PCR, first round around 10 cycles, 32 V and 13 J primers. TCRdb reprocessed the multiplex PCR reads with MiXCR, giving one entry per CDR3 protein. The sample contains approximately 11,000 distinct CDR3 sequences, less than 30% of which appear only once. Bulk tumor gDNA, 600 ng per sample, served as the TCR template. During surgery, each primary tumor gave multiple biopsies spaced as far apart as possible. Curative surgery was performed on patients who had untreated, newly diagnosed non-small cell lung cancer. V lost 7 bases, J lost 6 bases, and 5 bases stayed unmatched. Germline values: CDR1 MRHNA, CDR2 SNTAGT. The CDR3 runs 13 residues.

Source material: lung tumor tissue. V usage is TRBV6-4 and J usage is TRBJ2-2, with TRBD1 identical over 7 bases. The receptor was isolated from an older woman with non-small cell lung cancer. In DNA form, the CDR3 reads TGTGCCAGCACCATGACAGGGTCCGGGGAGCTGTTTTTT. Translated, it gives CASTMTGSGELFF.